This T cell receptor beta chain appears in the sequencing data of a study of blood T cell repertoires in COVID-19. Study background: Sites across the United States, Italy and Spain contributed samples from acute and convalescent COVID-19. Sources were T cells, B-cell-depleted T cells, or PBMCs; the material itself was cDNA or gDNA.

This table comes from immunoSEQ multiplex PCR, and its TCRdb copy is limited to in-frame clones, with some not included. The repertoire holds about 300,000 clones, roughly 86% seen once, with under 3% in the top ten. Germline CDR1 reads SEHNR; CDR2 reads FQNEAQ (reference sequence). V was shortened by 3 bases and J by 8 bases, with 13 bases between the two germline ends. This CDR3 is built from 13 residues. The clonotype comes from a woman between 50 and 59 years old who had been exposed to COVID-19. Sequences were obtained from PBMCs or T cells enriched from blood (not recorded which). The J gene is TRBJ1-2, the V gene TRBV7-9, with D perhaps TRBD1 (5 bases). The CDR3 nucleotides read TGTGCCAGCAGCTTTGATTCAGGGAACGGCTACACCTTC. This encodes CASSFDSGNGYTF.